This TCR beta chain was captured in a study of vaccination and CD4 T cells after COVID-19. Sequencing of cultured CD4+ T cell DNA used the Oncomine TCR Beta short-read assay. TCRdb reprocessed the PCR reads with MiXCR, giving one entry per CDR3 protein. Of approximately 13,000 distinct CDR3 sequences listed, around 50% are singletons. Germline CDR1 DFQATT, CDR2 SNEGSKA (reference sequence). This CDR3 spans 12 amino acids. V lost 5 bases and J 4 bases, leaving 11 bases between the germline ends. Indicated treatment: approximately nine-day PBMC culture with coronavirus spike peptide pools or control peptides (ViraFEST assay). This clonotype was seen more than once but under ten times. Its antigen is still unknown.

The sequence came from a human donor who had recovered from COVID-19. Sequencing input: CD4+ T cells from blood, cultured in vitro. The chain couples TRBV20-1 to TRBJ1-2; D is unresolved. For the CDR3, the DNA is TGCAGTGCTCGGACCGACGTCTATGGCTACACCTTC. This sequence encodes CSARTDVYGYTF.